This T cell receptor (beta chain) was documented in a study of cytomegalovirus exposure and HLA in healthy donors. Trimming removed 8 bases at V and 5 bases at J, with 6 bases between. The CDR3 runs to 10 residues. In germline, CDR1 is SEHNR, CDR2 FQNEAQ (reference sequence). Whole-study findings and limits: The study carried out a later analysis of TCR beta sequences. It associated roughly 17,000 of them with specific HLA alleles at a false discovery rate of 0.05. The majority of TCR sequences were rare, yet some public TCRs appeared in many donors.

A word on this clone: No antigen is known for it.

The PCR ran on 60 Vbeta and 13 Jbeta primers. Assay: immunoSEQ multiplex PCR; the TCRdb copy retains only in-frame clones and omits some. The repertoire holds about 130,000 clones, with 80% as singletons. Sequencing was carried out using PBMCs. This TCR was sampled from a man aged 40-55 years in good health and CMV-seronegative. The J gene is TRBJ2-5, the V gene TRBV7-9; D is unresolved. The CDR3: CASRRETQYF. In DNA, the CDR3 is TGTGCCAGCCGCCGGGAGACCCAGTACTTC.